These T cell receptor beta chains were read from a single sample in a study of shared clonotypes between healthy human individuals. TCRdb's table, derived via immunoSEQ multiplex PCR, lists solely in-frame clones and lacks some. The sample includes some 1 million clones, 70% to 80% of them seen just once. The sample comprised memory CD4+ T cells sorted from blood. The origin of the receptors is a man aged 18-30 years in good health. Both conserved end residues are part of each CDR3.

>TRBV10-2
CASRTSEWDSPLHF
>TRBV6-1
CATRGSKDNEQFF
>TRBV6-1
CASSDGQGGSQPQHF
>TRBV5-4
CASSVDALPLHF
>TRBV21-1
CASSKRTGSHYEQYF
>TRBV10-3
CAISESILGPQHF
>TRBV5-5
CASSQVGGRYTEAFF
>TRBV6-6
CASSPRGIGQPQHF
>TRBV6-5
CASSSTPGQGNYGYTF
>TRBV6-5
CASSMGPFGEQYF
>TRBV6-1
CASSGDRGWSYEQYF
>TRBV4-3
CASSQDRAAVYEQYF
>TRBV7-2
CASSAQTGFQETQYF
>TRBV5-1
CASSSNRRPYNEQFF
>TRBV30
CAWSVPLAQTDTQYF
>TRBV7-9
CASSLRQTQQETQYF
>TRBV6-6
CASSTRQGADGYTF
>TRBV6-1
CASRWDLFGNQPQHF
>TRBV5-1
CASSLGGQGKGEKLFF
>TRBV10-3
CAISTSSYEQYF
>TRBV30
CAWSVQETRGEKLFF
>TRBV20-1
CSAVPQETQYF
>TRBV19
CASSNYFRDREGQPQHF
>TRBV5-1
CASSVLPGTSNYEQYF
>TRBV7-2
CASKWAAIGELFF
>TRBV5-1
CAGSWRGALAKNIQYF
>TRBV5-8
CASTSTGAVSSGETQYF
>TRBV6-1
CASSDRSGTGGYEQYF
>TRBV5-4
CASSSQEGDKNIQYF
>TRBV19
CASTHGVEYSNQPQHF
>TRBV29-1
CSVTIGQSSNQPQHF
>TRBV6-5
CASSSLGDTNTEAFF
>TRBV9
CASRNSGEETQYF
>TRBV7-9
CASSFPQGASEKLFF
>TRBV5-1
CASSLRDSGSEQYF
>TRBV7-2
CASSPRQGLTYEQYF
>TRBV11-2
CASRTGAGNTIYF
>TRBV19
CASSPSDILSSYEQYF
>TRBV5-1
CASSWTGGHTGELFF
>TRBV6-5
CASSSRDSENSPLHF
>TRBV7-9
CASSRTGFEAFF
>TRBV10-1
CASSGTGTSGGNEQFF
>TRBV4-1
CASSPGLAGGRAKNIQYF
>TRBV19
CASRTNVGVRYEQYF